Sequencing of this T cell receptor beta chain was carried out in a study of spatial heterogeneity in lung cancer. CDR3 length: 15 amino acids. Losses at the gene ends were 2 bases for V and 3 bases for J; bases not matched to a gene: 4. CDR1 and CDR2 from the germline V gene are LGHNA and YNFKEQ. One entry per CDR3 protein results from TCRdb running MiXCR on the 5' RACE reads. The data hold about 52,000 distinct CDR3 sequences, with approximately 7% observed a single time. Described time point: sample taken at primary tumor resection. Unsorted tumor, nontumor lung tissue or cryopreserved PBMC supplied the whole RNA. Study conclusions and caveats: Follow-up blood showed ubiquitous expanded tumor TCRs less than blood at resection did.

Notes on this clonotype: Antigen unknown.

This receptor was identified in a female donor with early-stage non-small cell lung cancer. The rearrangement uses TRBV4-2 and TRBJ1-5; 7 nucleotides match TRBD1. Material: PBMCs, obtained at surgery. CDR3 nucleotides: TGTGCCAGCAGCCAAAGACAGGGTCTCAATCAGCCCCAGCATTTT. Amino acid sequence: CASSQRQGLNQPQHF.